The sequence of this TCR beta chain was determined in a study of CD8+ T cells in alopecia areata. Study as a whole: A regimen of oral tofacitinib, 5 to 10 mg twice daily, was given to treated patients. Study-wide results and limits: Against the mouse data, patients shared TCRs less clearly, possibly for HLA reasons. Lesional scalp, notably in alopecia totalis/universalis, had clonality above that of normal scalp.

In each case, RNA was isolated and then reverse transcribed into cDNA as the sequencing template. Assay used: immunoSEQ multiplex PCR; TCRdb lists only in-frame clones, some missing. The sample shows 200,000 to 250,000 clones, about 53% of them seen only once. CDR1 is SNHLY and CDR2 is FYNNEI in the germline V gene. The CDR3 consists of 15 residues. V was clipped by 11 bases and J by 0 bases, with 14 bases between them. As concerns this clone: No antigen is known for it.

The study team obtained lesional scalp punch biopsies and peripheral blood from alopecia areata patients. The sequencing used CD4+ T cells sorted from blood, collected at week 0. The source is a human donor with alopecia areata. This chain links TRBV2 with TRBJ1-6, with D maybe TRBD1 (5 bases). In DNA form, the CDR3 reads TGTGCCGTAACGGGGGAAACCTCCTATAATTCACCCCTCCACTTT. It specifies CAVTGETSYNSPLHF.